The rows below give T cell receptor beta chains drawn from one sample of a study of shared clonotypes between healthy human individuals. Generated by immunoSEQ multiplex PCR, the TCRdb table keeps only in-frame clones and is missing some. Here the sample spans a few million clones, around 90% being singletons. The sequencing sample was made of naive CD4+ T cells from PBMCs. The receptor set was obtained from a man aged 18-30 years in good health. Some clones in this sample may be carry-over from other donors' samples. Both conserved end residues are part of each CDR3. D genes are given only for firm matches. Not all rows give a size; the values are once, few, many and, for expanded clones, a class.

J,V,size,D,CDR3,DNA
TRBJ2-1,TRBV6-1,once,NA,CASSEKSPMGSGVSYNEQFF,TGTGCCAGCAGTGAAAAGTCCCCCATGGGTAGCGGAGTATCCTACAATGAGCAGTTCTTC
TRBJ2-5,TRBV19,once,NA,CASSPAPAGAQYF,TGTGCCAGTAGTCCCGCTCCAGCAGGGGCCCAGTACTTC
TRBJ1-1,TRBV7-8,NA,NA,CASSLRDRVDTEAFF,TGTGCCAGCAGCCTAAGGGACCGAGTAGACACTGAAGCTTTCTTT
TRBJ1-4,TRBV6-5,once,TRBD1,CASGTGGLVEKLFF,TGTGCCAGCGGAACAGGGGGTTTAGTTGAAAAACTGTTTTTT
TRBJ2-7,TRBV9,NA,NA,CASSVDRGPYEQYF,TGTGCCAGCAGCGTTGACCGGGGCCCCTACGAGCAGTACTTC
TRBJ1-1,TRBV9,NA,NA,CASSVVPSGDTEAFF,TGTGCCAGCAGCGTAGTACCCTCCGGGGACACTGAAGCTTTCTTT
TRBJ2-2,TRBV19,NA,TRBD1,CASSIVTGGGNTGELFF,TGTGCCAGTAGTATAGTGACAGGGGGCGGGAACACCGGGGAGCTGTTTTTT
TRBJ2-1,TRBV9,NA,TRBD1,CASSPGTGSYNEQFF,TGTGCCAGCAGTCCCGGGACAGGGTCTTACAATGAGCAGTTCTTC
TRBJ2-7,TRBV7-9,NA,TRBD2,CASSVTGTSGSYEQYF,TGTGCCAGCAGCGTCACCGGGACTAGCGGGTCCTACGAGCAGTACTTC
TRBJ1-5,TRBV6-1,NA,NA,CASSEVGGRGNQPQHF,TGTGCCAGCAGTGAAGTGGGGGGAAGAGGCAATCAGCCCCAGCATTTT
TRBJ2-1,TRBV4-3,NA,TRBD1,CASSLGTVDNEQFF,TGCGCCAGCAGCCTAGGGACAGTGGACAATGAGCAGTTCTTC
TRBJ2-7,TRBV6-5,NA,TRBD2,CASRAALAVPYEQYF,TGTGCCAGCAGAGCAGCACTAGCGGTCCCCTACGAGCAGTACTTC
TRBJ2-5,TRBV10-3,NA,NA,CAISASPALGQETQYF,TGTGCCATCAGTGCTAGCCCCGCACTGGGGCAGGAGACCCAGTACTTC
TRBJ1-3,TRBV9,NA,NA,CASSVQGTVGNTIYF,TGTGCCAGCAGCGTACAGGGTACGGTCGGAAACACCATATATTTT
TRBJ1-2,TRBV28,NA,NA,CASSSPGEGGGYTF,TGTGCCAGCAGTTCCCCCGGAGAGGGCGGGGGCTACACCTTC
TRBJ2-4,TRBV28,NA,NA,CASLAGPSKNIQYF,TGTGCCAGCTTGGCCGGTCCCAGCAAAAACATTCAGTACTTC
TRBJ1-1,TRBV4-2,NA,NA,CASSQAPNARGTEAFF,TGTGCCAGCAGCCAAGCCCCGAACGCCAGGGGCACTGAAGCTTTCTTT
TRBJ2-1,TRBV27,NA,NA,CASSSRSPGGPTYNEQFF,TGTGCCAGCAGTTCCCGGTCCCCGGGGGGCCCTACCTACAATGAGCAGTTCTTC
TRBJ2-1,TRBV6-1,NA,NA,CASSLGGAKYNEQFF,TGTGCCAGCAGTTTAGGCGGGGCGAAGTACAATGAGCAGTTCTTC
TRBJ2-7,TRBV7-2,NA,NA,CASSLGPSPYEQYF,TGTGCCAGCAGCTTAGGACCGTCACCCTACGAGCAGTACTTC
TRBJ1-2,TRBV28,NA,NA,CASSSRIPNYGYTF,TGTGCCAGCAGTTCTAGGATTCCTAACTATGGCTACACCTTC
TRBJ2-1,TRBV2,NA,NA,CASSHGTPVYNEQFF,TGTGCCAGCAGCCACGGGACCCCAGTTTACAATGAGCAGTTCTTC
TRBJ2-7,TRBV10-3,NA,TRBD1,CAISGPGTGKQYF,TGTGCCATCAGTGGCCCCGGGACAGGGAAGCAGTACTTC
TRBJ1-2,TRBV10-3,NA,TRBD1,CAITDRDSHGYTF,TGTGCCATCACAGACCGGGACAGTCATGGCTACACCTTC
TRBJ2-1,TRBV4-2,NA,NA,CASSQLARNEQFF,TGTGCCAGCAGCCAATTGGCCCGCAATGAGCAGTTCTTC
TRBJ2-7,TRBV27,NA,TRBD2,CASRLFGEGRYYEQYF,TGTGCCAGCAGATTATTTGGGGAGGGACGGTACTACGAGCAGTACTTC
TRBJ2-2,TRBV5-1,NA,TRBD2,CASSGRADTGELFF,TGCGCCAGCAGCGGGAGGGCCGACACCGGGGAGCTGTTTTTT
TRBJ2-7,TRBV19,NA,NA,CASSSPPGEGAEEQYF,TGTGCCAGTAGTAGCCCACCAGGCGAAGGGGCGGAGGAGCAGTACTTC
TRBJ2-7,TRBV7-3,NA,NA,CASSSGQSYEQYF,TGTGCCAGCAGCTCCGGGCAATCCTACGAGCAGTACTTC